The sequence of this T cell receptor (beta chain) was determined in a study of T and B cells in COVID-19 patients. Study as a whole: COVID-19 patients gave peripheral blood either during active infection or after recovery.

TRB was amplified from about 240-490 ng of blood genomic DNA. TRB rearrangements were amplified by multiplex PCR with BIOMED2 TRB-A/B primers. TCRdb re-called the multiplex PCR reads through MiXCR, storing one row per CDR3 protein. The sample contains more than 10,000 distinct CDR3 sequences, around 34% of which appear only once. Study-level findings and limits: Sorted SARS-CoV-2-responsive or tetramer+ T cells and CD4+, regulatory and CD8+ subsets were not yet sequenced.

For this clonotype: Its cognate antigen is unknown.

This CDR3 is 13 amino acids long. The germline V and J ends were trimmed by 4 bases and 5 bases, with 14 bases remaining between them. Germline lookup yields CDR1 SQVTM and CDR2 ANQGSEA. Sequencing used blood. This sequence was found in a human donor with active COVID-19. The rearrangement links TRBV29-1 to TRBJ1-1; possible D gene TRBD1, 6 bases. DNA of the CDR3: TGCAGCGTTGCGGGGGGCTGGGGGACTGAAGCTTTCTTT. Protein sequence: CSVAGGWGTEAFF. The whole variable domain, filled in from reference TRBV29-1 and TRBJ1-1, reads SAVISQKPSRDICQRGTSLTIQCQVDSQVTMMFWYRQQPGQSLTLIATANQGSEATYESGFVIDKFPISRPNLTFSTLTVSNMSPEDSSIYLCSVAGGWGTEAFFGQGTRLTVV.